This TCR beta chain was captured in a study of blood T cells in healthy people across ages. A second PCR of roughly 7 to 11 cycles used a sample-barcoded 5' primer and a J-beta primer mix. TCRdb passed the 5' RACE reads through MiXCR, listing each CDR3 protein once. The sample shows 650,000 or so distinct CDR3 sequences, around 50% of them seen only once. CDR3 length: 12 amino acids. Trimming cost V 4 bases and J 8 bases, with 8 bases left between them. Germline-derived CDR1 and CDR2 are SGHTA and FQGNSA. This clonotype was seen a few times. Its antigen remains unknown. Study observations and caveats: Estimated diversity, derived from one million T cells, was regarded as an underestimate.

The sample comprised blood. The sequence came from a woman aged 80 or over in good health. This chain connects TRBV7-2 to TRBJ1-4; tentatively, D is TRBD1 (6 bases). The CDR3 region has the DNA TGTGCCAGCAGCTCCCAGGGGGAAAAACTGTTTTTT. Its protein is CASSSQGEKLFF.